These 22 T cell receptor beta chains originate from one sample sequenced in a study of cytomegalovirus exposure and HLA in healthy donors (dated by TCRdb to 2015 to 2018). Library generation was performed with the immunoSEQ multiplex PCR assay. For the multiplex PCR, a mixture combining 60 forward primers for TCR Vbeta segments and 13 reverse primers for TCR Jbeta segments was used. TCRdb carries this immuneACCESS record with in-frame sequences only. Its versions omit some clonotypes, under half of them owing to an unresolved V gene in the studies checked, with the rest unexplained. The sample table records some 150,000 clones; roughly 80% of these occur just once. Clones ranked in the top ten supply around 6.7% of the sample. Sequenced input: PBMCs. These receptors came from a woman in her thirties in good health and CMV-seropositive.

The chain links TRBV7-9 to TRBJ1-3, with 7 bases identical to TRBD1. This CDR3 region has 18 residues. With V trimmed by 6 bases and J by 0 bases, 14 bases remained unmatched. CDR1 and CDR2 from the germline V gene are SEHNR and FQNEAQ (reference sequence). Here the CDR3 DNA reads TGTGCCAGCAGTGATACCGCCTTTGGGACAGACTCTGGAAACACCATATATTTT. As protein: CASSDTAFGTDSGNTIYF.

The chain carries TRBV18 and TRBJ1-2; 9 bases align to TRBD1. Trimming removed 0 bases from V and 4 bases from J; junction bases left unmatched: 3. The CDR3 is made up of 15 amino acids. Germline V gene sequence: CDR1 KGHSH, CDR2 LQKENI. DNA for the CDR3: TGTGCCAGCTCACCACCGGGACAGGGCCCCTATGGCTACACCTTC. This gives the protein CASSPPGQGPYGYTF.

The CDR3 DNA reads TGTGCCAGCAGTTTATTTCTATTTGGAGGTGGTGGCTACACCTTC. Protein product: CASSLFLFGGGGYTF. J is TRBJ1-2 and V is TRBV27; no reliable D call. Germline V lookup: CDR1 MNHEY, CDR2 SMNVEV (reference sequence). This CDR3 has 15 amino acids. V was shortened by 1 base and J by 7 bases, with 16 bases between the two germline ends.

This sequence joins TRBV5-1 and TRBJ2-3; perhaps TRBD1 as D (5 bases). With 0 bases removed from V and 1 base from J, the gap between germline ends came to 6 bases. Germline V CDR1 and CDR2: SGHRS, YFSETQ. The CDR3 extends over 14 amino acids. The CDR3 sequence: CASSLEGGTDTQYF. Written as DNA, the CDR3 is TGCGCCAGCAGCTTGGAAGGGGGCACAGATACGCAGTATTTT.

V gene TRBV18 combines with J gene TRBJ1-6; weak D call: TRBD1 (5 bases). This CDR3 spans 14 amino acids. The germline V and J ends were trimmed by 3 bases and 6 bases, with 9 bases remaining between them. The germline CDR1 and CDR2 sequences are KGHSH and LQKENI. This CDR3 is CASSPGTANSPLHF. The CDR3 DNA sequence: TGTGCCAGCTCACCCGGGACTGCTAATTCACCCCTCCACTTT.

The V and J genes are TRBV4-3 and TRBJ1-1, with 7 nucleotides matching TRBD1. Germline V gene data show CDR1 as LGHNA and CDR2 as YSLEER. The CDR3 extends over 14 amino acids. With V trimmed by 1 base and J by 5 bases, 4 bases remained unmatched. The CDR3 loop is CASSQVRTGTEAFF. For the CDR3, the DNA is TGCGCCAGCAGCCAAGTCAGGACAGGAACTGAAGCTTTCTTT.

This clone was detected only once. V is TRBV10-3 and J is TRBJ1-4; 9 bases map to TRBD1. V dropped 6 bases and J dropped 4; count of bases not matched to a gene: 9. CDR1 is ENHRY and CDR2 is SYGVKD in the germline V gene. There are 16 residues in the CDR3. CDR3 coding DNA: TGTGCCATCAGACAGAGCGGACAGGGGAGTAATGAAAAACTGTTTTTT. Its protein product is CAIRQSGQGSNEKLFF.

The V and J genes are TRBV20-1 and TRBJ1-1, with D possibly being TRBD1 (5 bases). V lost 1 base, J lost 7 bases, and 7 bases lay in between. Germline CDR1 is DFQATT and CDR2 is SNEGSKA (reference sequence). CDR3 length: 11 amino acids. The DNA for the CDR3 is TGCAGTGCTAGAGGCAGGGTTGAAGCTTTCTTT. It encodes CSARGRVEAFF.

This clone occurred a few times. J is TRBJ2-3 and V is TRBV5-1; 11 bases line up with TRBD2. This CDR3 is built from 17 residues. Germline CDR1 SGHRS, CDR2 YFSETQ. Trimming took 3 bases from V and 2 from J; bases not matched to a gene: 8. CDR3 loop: CASSWKPTSGVTDTQYF. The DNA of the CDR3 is TGCGCCAGCAGCTGGAAACCGACTAGCGGGGTCACAGATACGCAGTATTTT.

The CDR3 DNA is TGTGCCATCAGTGAGTACAGGGGGACAGGGTCCGAGCAGTACTTC. Its protein is CAISEYRGTGSEQYF. The chain uses TRBV10-3 and TRBJ2-7, with 9 bases identical to TRBD1. V shed 1 base and J 6 bases; nucleotides not matched to a gene: 7. This CDR3 is built from 15 residues. Germline V gene lookup returns CDR1 ENHRY and CDR2 SYGVKD.

CDR3 nucleotide sequence: TGTGCCACCAGGGAAAATTCCGGCGAGCAGTACTTC. It codes for CATRENSGEQYF. V gene TRBV2 combines with J gene TRBJ2-7; tentative D call: TRBD1 (5 bases). CDR3 size: 12 residues. Trimming pared 10 bases from V and 6 bases from J, leaving 16 bases between. Germline values: CDR1 SNHLY, CDR2 FYNNEI.

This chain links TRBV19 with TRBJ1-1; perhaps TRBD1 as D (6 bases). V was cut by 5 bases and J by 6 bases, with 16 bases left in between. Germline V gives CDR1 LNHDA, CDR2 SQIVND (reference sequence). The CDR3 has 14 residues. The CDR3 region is CASSDPAGVPEAFF. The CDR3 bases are TGTGCCAGTAGTGATCCTGCAGGGGTCCCTGAAGCTTTCTTT.

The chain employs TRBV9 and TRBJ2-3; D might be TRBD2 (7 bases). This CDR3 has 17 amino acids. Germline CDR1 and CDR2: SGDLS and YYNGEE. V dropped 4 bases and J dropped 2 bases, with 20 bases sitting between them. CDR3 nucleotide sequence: TGTGCCAGCAGCACAGCCGTTAAGGGGGGGAACACAGATACGCAGTATTTT. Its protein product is CASSTAVKGGNTDTQYF.

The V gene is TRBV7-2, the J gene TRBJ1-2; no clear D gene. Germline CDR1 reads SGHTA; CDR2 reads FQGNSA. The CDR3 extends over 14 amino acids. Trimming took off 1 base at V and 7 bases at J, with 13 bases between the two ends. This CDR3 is CASSLGLYAGGYTF. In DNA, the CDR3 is TGTGCCAGCAGCTTAGGTCTCTACGCGGGTGGCTACACCTTC.

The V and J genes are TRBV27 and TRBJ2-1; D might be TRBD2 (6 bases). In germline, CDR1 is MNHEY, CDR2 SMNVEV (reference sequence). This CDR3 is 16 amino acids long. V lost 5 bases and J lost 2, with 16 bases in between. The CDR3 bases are TGTGCCAGCAGTCCACGACTAGGTCCCACCTACAATGAGCAGTTCTTC. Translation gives CASSPRLGPTYNEQFF.

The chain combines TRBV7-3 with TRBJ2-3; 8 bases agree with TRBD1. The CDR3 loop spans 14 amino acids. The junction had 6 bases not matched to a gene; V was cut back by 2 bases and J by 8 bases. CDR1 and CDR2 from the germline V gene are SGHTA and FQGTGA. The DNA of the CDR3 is TGTGCCAGCAGCTTAGGGACAGGCGCCGCTACGCAGTATTTT. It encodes CASSLGTGAATQYF. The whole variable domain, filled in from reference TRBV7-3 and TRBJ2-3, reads GAGVSQTPSNKVTEKGKYVELRCDPISGHTALYWYRQSLGQGPEFLIYFQGTGAADDSGLPNDRFFAVRPEGSVSTLKIQRTERGDSAVYLCASSLGTGAATQYFGPGTRLTVL.

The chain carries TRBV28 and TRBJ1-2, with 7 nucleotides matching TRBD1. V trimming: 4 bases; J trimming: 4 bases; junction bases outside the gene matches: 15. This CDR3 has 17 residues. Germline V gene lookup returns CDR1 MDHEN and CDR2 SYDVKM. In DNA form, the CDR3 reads TGTGCCAGCAGTTCAATCTCGCATCCGGGACAGCGCTATGGCTACACCTTC. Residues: CASSSISHPGQRYGYTF.

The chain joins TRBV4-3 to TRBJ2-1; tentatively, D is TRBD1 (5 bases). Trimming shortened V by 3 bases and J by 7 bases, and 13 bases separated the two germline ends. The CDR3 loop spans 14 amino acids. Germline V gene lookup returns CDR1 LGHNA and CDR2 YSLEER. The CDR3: CASSQRKGNNEQFF. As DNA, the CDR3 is TGCGCCAGCAGCCAGAGGAAGGGGAATAATGAGCAGTTCTTC.

The CDR3 DNA reads as TGTGCCAGCAGCGGCCGGCGAAGCGGGGTGGAGGGGGAGCAGTACTTC. Translation gives CASSGRRSGVEGEQYF. This chain joins TRBV5-8 and TRBJ2-7; 7 bases match TRBD2. Per the germline V gene, CDR1 is SGHTS and CDR2 is YDEGEE. V gave up 4 bases and J gave up 7 bases; unmatched junction bases: 17. The CDR3 contains 16 residues.

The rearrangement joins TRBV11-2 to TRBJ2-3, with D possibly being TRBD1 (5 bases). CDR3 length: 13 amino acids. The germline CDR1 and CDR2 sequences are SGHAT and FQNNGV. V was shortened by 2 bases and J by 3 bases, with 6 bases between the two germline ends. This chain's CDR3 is CASSLRGTDTQYF. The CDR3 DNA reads TGTGCCAGCAGCTTAAGGGGAACAGATACGCAGTATTTT. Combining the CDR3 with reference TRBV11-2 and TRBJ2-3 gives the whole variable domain EAGVAQSPRYKIIEKRQSVAFWCNPISGHATLYWYQQILGQGPKLLIQFQNNGVVDDSQLPKDRFSAERLKGVDSTLKIQPAKLEDSAVYLCASSLRGTDTQYFGPGTRLTVL.

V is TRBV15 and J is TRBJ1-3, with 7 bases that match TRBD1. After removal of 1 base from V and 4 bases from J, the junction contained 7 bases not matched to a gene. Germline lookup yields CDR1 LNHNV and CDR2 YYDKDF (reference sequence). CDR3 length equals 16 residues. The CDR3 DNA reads TGTGCCACCAGCAGAGTAATAGAAGGGGGCGGAAACACCATATATTTT. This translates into CATSRVIEGGGNTIYF.

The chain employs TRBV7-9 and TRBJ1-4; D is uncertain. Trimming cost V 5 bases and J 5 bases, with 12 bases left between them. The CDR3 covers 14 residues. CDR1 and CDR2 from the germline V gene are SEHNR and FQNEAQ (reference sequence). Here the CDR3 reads CASSRRSENEKLFF. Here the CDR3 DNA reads TGTGCCAGCAGCCGAAGGTCGGAGAATGAAAAACTGTTTTTT.